This T cell receptor beta chain stems from a study of shared clonotypes between healthy human individuals. General study findings and limits: Generally, naive subsets (rather than memory subsets) showed larger estimated richness.

Several immunoSEQ plates held equal portions of the genomic DNA taken from each subset. It was about 210 ng DNA, around 32,000 T cell genomes, that sorted-subset replicate PCRs used. Sequenced by immunoSEQ multiplex PCR; TCRdb stores in-frame clones only, minus some. The repertoire holds approximately 810,000 clones, with about 92% as singletons. Germline lookup yields CDR1 SGHKS and CDR2 YYEKEE (reference sequence). V dropped 4 bases and J dropped 6; count of bases not matched to a gene: 13. This CDR3 is 15 amino acids long. Cells designated naive CD8 were CD45RO-negative and were positively selected for CCR7, with terminally differentiated effector memory CD45RA+ cells excluded. This clone was detected once. The antigen remains undetermined.

This sequence joins TRBV5-5 and TRBJ2-7; TRBD1 matches 7 bases. This clonotype originated in a man in his thirties or forties in good health. The sample taken for sequencing was naive CD8+ T cells sorted from blood. The CDR3 DNA is TGTGCCAGCAGCCCCCTTGACAGGGTTATGGGCGAGCAGTACTTC. Translating gives CASSPLDRVMGEQYF.